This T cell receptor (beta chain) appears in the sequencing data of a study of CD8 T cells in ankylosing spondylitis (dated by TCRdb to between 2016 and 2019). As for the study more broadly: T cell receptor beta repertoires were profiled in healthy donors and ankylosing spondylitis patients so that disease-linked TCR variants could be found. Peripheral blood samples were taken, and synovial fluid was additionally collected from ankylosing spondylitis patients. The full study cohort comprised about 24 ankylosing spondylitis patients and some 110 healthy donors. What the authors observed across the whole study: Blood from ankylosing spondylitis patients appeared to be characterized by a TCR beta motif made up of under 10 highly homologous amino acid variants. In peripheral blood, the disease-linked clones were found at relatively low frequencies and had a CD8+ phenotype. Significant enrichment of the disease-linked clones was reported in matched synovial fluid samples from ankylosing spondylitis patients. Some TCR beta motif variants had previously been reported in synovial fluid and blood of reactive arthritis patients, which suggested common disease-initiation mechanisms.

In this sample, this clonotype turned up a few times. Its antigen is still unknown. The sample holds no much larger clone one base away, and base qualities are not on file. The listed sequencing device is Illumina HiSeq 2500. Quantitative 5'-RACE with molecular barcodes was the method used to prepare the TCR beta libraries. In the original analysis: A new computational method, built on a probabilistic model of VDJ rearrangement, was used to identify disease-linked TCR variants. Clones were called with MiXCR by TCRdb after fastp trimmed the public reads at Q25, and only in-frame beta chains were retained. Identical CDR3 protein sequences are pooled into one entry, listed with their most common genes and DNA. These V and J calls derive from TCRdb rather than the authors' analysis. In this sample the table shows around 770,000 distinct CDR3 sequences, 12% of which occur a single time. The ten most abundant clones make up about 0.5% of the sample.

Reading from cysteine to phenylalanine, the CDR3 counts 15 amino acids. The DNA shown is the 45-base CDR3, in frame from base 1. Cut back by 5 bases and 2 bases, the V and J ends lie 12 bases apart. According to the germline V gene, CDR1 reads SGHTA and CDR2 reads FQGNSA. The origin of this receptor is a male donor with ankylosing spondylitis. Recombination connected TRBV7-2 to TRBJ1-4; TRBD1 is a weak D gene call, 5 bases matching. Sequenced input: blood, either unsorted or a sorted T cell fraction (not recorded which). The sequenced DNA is TGTGCCAGCAGCACCCAGGGTACGACTAATGAAAAACTGTTTTTT. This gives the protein CASSTQGTTNEKLFF.